Shown below are 13 T cell receptor beta chains from a single sample sequenced in a study of post-analysis software for immune sequencing data. General study points: The study found TRBV5-6, TRBV5-1 and TRBV20-1 among five TRBV segments more frequent in patients than controls.

Their target antigens are unknown. The authors incorporated unique molecular identifiers into the TCR beta cDNA libraries. Using its own MiXCR run on the PCR reads, TCRdb lists one record per CDR3 protein. Here the sample spans some 690,000 distinct CDR3 sequences, 59% being singletons. The sequenced sample consisted of blood. The receptor source for this set is a girl under 10 years old with multiple sclerosis.

The chain couples TRBV10-3 to TRBJ1-5; 7 bases are shared with TRBD1. The junction had 5 bases not matched to a gene; V was cut back by 7 bases and J by 2 bases. The CDR3 sequence is 14 residues long. The germline gives CDR1 ENHRY, CDR2 SYGVKD. The CDR3 is CAINEGQGNQPQHF. CDR3 DNA: TGTGCCATCAACGAAGGACAGGGCAATCAGCCCCAGCATTTT.

The CDR3 sequence is CASSYLSGTNYGYTF. For the CDR3, the DNA is TGTGCCAGCAGTTACTTATCGGGGACTAACTATGGCTACACCTTC. The J gene is TRBJ1-2, the V gene TRBV6-6; no clear D. Trimming pared 1 base from V and 0 bases from J, leaving 9 bases between. This CDR3 contains 15 residues. Germline values: CDR1 MNHNY, CDR2 SVGAGI (reference sequence).

V gene TRBV7-9 combines with J gene TRBJ1-6; TRBD1 matches at 9 bases. Germline V gene lookup returns CDR1 SEHNR and CDR2 FQNEAQ (reference sequence). V was clipped by 5 bases and J by 6 bases; unmatched bases: 11. This CDR3 contains 17 residues. The CDR3 loop is CASSRGKQGAGNSPLHF. The CDR3 coding sequence is TGTGCCAGCAGCCGTGGGAAACAGGGGGCCGGTAATTCACCCCTCCACTTT.

The V gene is TRBV12-3 or TRBV12-4, the J gene TRBJ2-5; TRBD1 aligns across 7 bases. The J call is uncertain, as TRBJ2-7 better fits the DNA end. The CDR3 runs to 16 residues. The CDR3 coding sequence is TGTGCCAGCAGTCCGAAGAAGGGGACAGCTGCGTACGAGCAGTACTTC. Translating gives CASSPKKGTAAYEQYF.

This sequence joins TRBV12-3 or TRBV12-4 and TRBJ1-1; D not certain. The CDR3 is made up of 14 amino acids. V shed 6 bases and J shed 3 bases, with 14 bases lying between them. The CDR3 DNA reads TGTGCCAGCAGCCCTTCGGGCGGCTACACTGAAGCTTTCTTT. This codes for CASSPSGGYTEAFF.

The chain is built from TRBV9 and TRBJ1-6; D not resolved. The CDR3 covers 17 residues. V lost 0 bases to trimming and J lost 0 bases, with 10 bases between them. Germline V CDR1 and CDR2: SGDLS, YYNGEE. The CDR3 DNA is TGTGCCAGCAGCGTAGGCGTAGGGAGCTCCTATAATTCACCCCTCCACTTT. Residues: CASSVGVGSSYNSPLHF.

CDR3 DNA: TGTGCCAGCAGCCCACGCCGGGGGAACGAGCAGTACTTC. It yields the protein CASSPRRGNEQYF. This rearrangement joins TRBV11-1 to TRBJ2-7; weak D call: TRBD2 (6 bases). The V gene lost 5 bases and the J gene lost 5 bases, with 13 bases spanning the gap. The CDR3 is 13 amino acids. Germline-derived CDR1 and CDR2 are SGHAT and FQDESV (reference sequence).

The chain recombines TRBV10-1 with TRBJ2-7; 9 bases are shared with TRBD2. CDR3 length: 13 amino acids. Losses at the gene ends were 10 bases for V and 0 bases for J; bases not matched to a gene: 4. Germline V gene lookup returns CDR1 WNHNN and CDR2 SYGVQD (reference sequence). DNA for the CDR3: TGCGCCAACTTTAGCGGGGGCTCCTACGAGCAGTACTTC. This translates into CANFSGGSYEQYF.

This clonotype showed up just once. This chain uses TRBV6-5 with TRBJ2-5; 14 positions match TRBD2. CDR3 size: 19 residues. CDR1 is MNHEY, CDR2 SVGAGI, per germline. V trimming: 0 bases; J trimming: 3 bases; junction bases outside the gene matches: 9. The CDR3 reads CASSYSVQGLAGAEETQYF. The CDR3 coding sequence is TGTGCCAGCAGTTACTCGGTGCAGGGACTAGCGGGAGCAGAAGAGACCCAGTACTTC.

V usage is TRBV7-6 and J usage is TRBJ2-1; D gene uncertain. V was clipped by 3 bases and J by 0 bases, with 6 bases between them. This CDR3 contains 14 residues. From germline, CDR1 is SGHVS and CDR2 FNYEAQ. CDR3 coding DNA: TGTGCCAGCAGCTTTCCTAGCTCCTACAATGAGCAGTTCTTC. This gives the protein CASSFPSSYNEQFF.

The CDR3: CAISEAGKIGNQPQHF. The CDR3, as DNA: TGTGCCATCAGTGAGGCAGGGAAAATAGGAAATCAGCCCCAGCATTTT. The J gene is TRBJ1-5, the V gene TRBV10-3, with D perhaps matching TRBD1 (5 bases). The CDR3 totals 16 residues. V gave up 2 bases and J gave up 4 bases, with 15 bases separating them. Germline V gene data show CDR1 as ENHRY and CDR2 as SYGVKD.

The rearrangement uses TRBV5-1 and TRBJ2-5; no clear D. The CDR3 spans 14 residues. Germline CDR1 SGHRS, CDR2 YFSETQ. With 6 bases removed from V and 2 bases from J, the gap between germline ends came to 14 bases. The CDR3 spells CASKVYSPQETQYF. The CDR3 nucleotides are TGCGCCAGCAAGGTTTACAGTCCTCAAGAGACCCAGTACTTC. Full variable domain (remainder filled in from reference TRBV5-1 and TRBJ2-5): KAGVTQTPRYLIKTRGQQVTLSCSPISGHRSVSWYQQTPGQGLQFLFEYFSETQRNKGNFPGRFSGRQFSNSRSEMNVSTLELGDSALYLCASKVYSPQETQYFGPGTRLLVL.

J is TRBJ2-7 and V is TRBV2; 9 bases align to TRBD1. Germline V lookup: CDR1 SNHLY, CDR2 FYNNEI. Trimming cost V 6 bases and J 4 bases; bases outside gene matches: 13. The CDR3 extends over 16 amino acids. The chain's CDR3 is CASRPYSGTGKYEQYF. The CDR3 DNA reads as TGTGCCAGCAGGCCATACTCCGGGACAGGGAAATACGAGCAGTACTTC.